This T cell receptor beta chain was found in a study of blood T cell repertoires in COVID-19. As for the study in general: T cells, B-cell-depleted T cells, or PBMCs provided the cDNA or gDNA that served as material.

This clone was seen just once. Germline V gives CDR1 GTSNPN, CDR2 SVGIG (reference sequence). The junction had 9 bases not matched to a gene; V was cut back by 2 bases and J by 8 bases. The CDR3 runs 14 residues. Authors' methods: Estimation of nucleated cell counts was performed using reference gene primer amplification. The table came from immunoSEQ multiplex PCR; TCRdb's copy has only in-frame clones and leaves some out. V and J calls and clone size are copied from that table; D and trimming were computed from the DNA. This sample yields 24,000 or so clones, of which around 86% are seen a single time; roughly 14% belongs to the top ten.

This sequence joins TRBV30 and TRBJ1-2; 9 bases agree with TRBD1. This clonotype originated in a human donor in a cohort sampled during active COVID-19. The donor label of this sample is uncertain. The specimen sequenced was peripheral blood. CDR3 sequence reads: CAWSSDRGSFGYTF. The CDR3 region has the DNA TGTGCCTGGAGTTCGGACAGGGGAAGTTTCGGCTACACCTTC.